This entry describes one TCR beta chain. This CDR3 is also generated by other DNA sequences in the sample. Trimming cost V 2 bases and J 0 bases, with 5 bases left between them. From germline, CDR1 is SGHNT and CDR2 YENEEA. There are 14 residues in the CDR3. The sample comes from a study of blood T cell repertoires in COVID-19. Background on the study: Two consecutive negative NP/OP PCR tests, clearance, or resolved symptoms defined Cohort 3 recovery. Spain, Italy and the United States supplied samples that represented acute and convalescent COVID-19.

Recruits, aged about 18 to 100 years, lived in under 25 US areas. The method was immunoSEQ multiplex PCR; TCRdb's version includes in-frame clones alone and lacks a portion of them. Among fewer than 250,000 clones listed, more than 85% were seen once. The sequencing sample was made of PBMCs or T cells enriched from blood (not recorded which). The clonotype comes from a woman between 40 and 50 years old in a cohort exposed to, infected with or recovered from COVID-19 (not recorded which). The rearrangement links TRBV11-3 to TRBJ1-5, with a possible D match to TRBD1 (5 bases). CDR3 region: CASSLQGSNQPQHF. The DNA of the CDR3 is TGTGCCAGCAGCTTACAGGGTAGCAATCAGCCCCAGCATTTT.